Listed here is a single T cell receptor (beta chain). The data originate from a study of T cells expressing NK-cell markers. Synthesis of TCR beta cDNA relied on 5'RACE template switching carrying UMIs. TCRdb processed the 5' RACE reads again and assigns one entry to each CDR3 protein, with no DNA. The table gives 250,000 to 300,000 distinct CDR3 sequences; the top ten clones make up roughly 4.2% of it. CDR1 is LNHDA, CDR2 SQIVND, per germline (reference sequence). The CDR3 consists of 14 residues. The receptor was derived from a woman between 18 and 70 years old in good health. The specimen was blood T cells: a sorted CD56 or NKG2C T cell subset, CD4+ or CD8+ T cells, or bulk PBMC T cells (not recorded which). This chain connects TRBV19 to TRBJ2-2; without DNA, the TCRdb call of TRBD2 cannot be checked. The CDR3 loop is CASKAGVGTGELFF. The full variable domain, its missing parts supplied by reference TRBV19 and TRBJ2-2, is DGGITQSPKYLFRKEGQNVTLSCEQNLNHDAMYWYRQDPGQGLRLIYYSQIVNDFQKGDIAEGYSVSREKKESFPLTVTSAQKNPTAFYLCASKAGVGTGELFFGEGSRLTVL.